Here is one T cell receptor beta chain with its context. This entry belongs to a study of blood T cell repertoires in COVID-19. Study information: Researchers got acute and convalescent COVID-19 samples from the United States, Italy and Spain.

Libraries were prepared by immunoSEQ multiplex PCR; TCRdb keeps only in-frame clonotypes and omits some of them. Among some 180,000 clones listed, 70% to 85% were seen once. Germline lookup yields CDR1 LNHNV and CDR2 YYDKDF (reference sequence). The V gene end was trimmed by 4 bases and the J gene end by 4 bases; junction bases not matched to a gene: 2. The length of the CDR3 is 13 residues. Specimen: peripheral blood. The receptor's source is a human donor in a cohort sampled during active COVID-19. The chain uses TRBV15 and TRBJ1-2; 8 nucleotides match TRBD1. Here the CDR3 DNA reads TGTGCCACCAGCACAACAGGGGGCTATGGCTACACCTTC. Residues: CATSTTGGYGYTF.